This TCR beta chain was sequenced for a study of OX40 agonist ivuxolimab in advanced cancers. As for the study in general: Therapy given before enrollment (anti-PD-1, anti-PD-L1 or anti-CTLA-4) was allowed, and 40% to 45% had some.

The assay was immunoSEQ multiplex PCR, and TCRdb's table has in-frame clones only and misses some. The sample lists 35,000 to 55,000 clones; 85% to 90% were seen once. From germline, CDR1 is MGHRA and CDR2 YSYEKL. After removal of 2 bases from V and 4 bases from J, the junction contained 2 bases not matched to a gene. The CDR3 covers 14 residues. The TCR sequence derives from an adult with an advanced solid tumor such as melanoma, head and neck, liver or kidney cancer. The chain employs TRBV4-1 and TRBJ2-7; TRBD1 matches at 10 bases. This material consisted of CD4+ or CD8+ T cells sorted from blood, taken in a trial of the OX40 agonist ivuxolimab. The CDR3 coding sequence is TGCGCCAGCAGCCAACAGGGACAGGGGTACGAGCAGTACTTC. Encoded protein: CASSQQGQGYEQYF.